This TCR beta chain was identified during a study of blood T cell repertoires in COVID-19. Overall study context: PBMCs, B-cell-depleted T cells, or T cells provided the cDNA or gDNA that made up the material.

This clone was detected once. In the source study's methods: Amplification with reference gene primers provided the estimates of nucleated cell counts. The repertoire was sequenced with immunoSEQ multiplex PCR; TCRdb's copy has only in-frame clones and lacks some. The D gene and trimming were derived from the DNA, and the V and J assignments and clone size from that table. This table has roughly 330,000 clones, more than 75% appearing once. The CDR3 spans 15 residues. CDR1 is KGHSH and CDR2 is LQKENI in the germline V gene. V was clipped by 8 bases and J by 1 base, with 18 bases between them. The genes are TRBV18 and TRBJ2-7, with TRBD2 as a possible D gene (6 bases). This TCR came from a woman in her 50s with active or convalescent COVID-19. The sequenced material came from peripheral blood. The CDR3 here is CASTEGWSGSYEQYF. DNA of the CDR3: TGTGCCAGCACCGAAGGGTGGAGCGGGTCCTACGAGCAGTACTTC.